One sample yielded the 27 T cell receptor beta chains listed below, sequenced in a study of T cell repertoires in cytomegalovirus infection. TCRdb processed the reads anew with MiXCR; each CDR3 protein has one entry. The sample records around 230,000 distinct CDR3 sequences, 6.5% being singletons. Specimen: PBMCs. Source of these receptors: a human donor in good health (CMV status not recorded). Some clones in this sample may be carry-over from other donors' samples.

This clonotype was seen ten or more times. V usage is TRBV20-1 and J usage is TRBJ2-3; possibly TRBD2 for D (5 bases). The CDR3 totals 14 residues. Germline V gives CDR1 DFQATT, CDR2 SNEGSKA (reference sequence). The ends were cut back, 4 bases at V and 0 bases at J, with 11 bases in the middle. The CDR3 spells CSAIVAGSTDTQYF. CDR3 bases: TGCAGTGCTATAGTCGCGGGTAGCACAGATACGCAGTATTTT.

This clonotype has just a few counts. The V call is TRBV7-2, the J call TRBJ2-1; perhaps TRBD1 as D (6 bases). The V gene lost 3 bases and the J gene lost 7 bases, with 7 bases spanning the gap. The CDR3 contains 12 residues. The germline gives CDR1 SGHTA, CDR2 FQGNSA. The CDR3 protein is CASSLRGNEQFF. CDR3 in DNA: TGTGCCAGCAGCTTGAGGGGGAATGAGCAGTTCTTC.

This clonotype was observed many times. The chain has TRBV7-3 and TRBJ2-1; tentative D call: TRBD1 (5 bases). The CDR3 loop spans 15 amino acids. Germline-derived CDR1 and CDR2 are SGHTA and FQGTGA. Deletions cut 3 bases from V and 1 base from J, with 10 bases between. In DNA, the CDR3 is TGTGCCAGCAGCTTGTACCCAGGGTCCTACAATGAGCAGTTCTTC. Residues: CASSLYPGSYNEQFF.

This clonotype appeared many times. The V gene is TRBV7-2, the J gene TRBJ1-3; weak D call: TRBD1 (6 bases). CDR3 length equals 16 residues. V was trimmed by 2 bases and J by 0 bases, leaving 11 bases between them. The V gene's germline CDR1 is SGHTA and CDR2 FQGNSA. This CDR3 is CASSLRTASSGNTIYF. CDR3 bases: TGTGCCAGCAGCTTAAGGACAGCTAGCTCTGGAAACACCATATATTTT.

This clonotype has at least ten counts. The chain uses TRBV20-1 and TRBJ1-6; the D is unclear. The germline V gene encodes CDR1 DFQATT and CDR2 SNEGSKA (reference sequence). The CDR3 runs 13 residues. Trimming removed 1 base from V and 9 bases from J, with 10 bases in between. DNA for the CDR3: TGCAGTGCTAGAGGAGATGCGGTTTCACCCCTCCACTTT. It is translated as CSARGDAVSPLHF.

This clonotype was detected ten times or more. The genes are TRBV6-2 or TRBV6-3 and TRBJ1-5; TRBD1 aligns across 8 bases. The CDR3 loop spans 18 amino acids. Germline CDR1 and CDR2: MNHEY and SVGEGT. V was pared by 0 bases and J by 4 bases, with 11 bases of the junction left unmatched. The DNA for the CDR3 is TGTGCCAGCAGTTACTCGAGGATGGGACAGGCGACGAATCAGCCCCAGCATTTT. Its translation is CASSYSRMGQATNQPQHF.

This clonotype was observed many times. An end of the junction does not agree with germline; a read error may underlie this. Here the CDR3 reads CASSLGPGQPQHF. As DNA, the CDR3 is TGTGCTAGCAGCTTGGGCCCGGGTCAGCCCCAGCATTTT. V gene TRBV7-7 combines with J gene TRBJ1-5, with D unclear. CDR3 size: 13 residues. The germline gives CDR1 SSHAT, CDR2 FNYEAQ (reference sequence).

This clonotype came up many times. J is TRBJ1-5 and V is TRBV10-3; possibly TRBD1 for D (6 bases). Per germline, CDR1 ENHRY and CDR2 SYGVKD. V gave up 0 bases and J gave up 3 bases, with 9 bases separating them. The CDR3 totals 15 residues. The chain's CDR3 is CAISESGGPNQPQHF. The CDR3 DNA is TGTGCCATCAGTGAGTCAGGGGGGCCCAATCAGCCCCAGCATTTT.

There are a few counts of this clonotype. The chain combines TRBV28 with TRBJ1-5; 10 bases agree with TRBD1. CDR1 and CDR2 from the germline V gene are MDHEN and SYDVKM. The V and J ends lost 8 bases and 9 bases, in that order; junction bases with no gene match: 16. CDR3 size: 16 residues. The CDR3 bases are TGTGCCAGCGCGGATCTATTCGGGACAGGGGATCGGCCCCAGCATTTT. Translated, it gives CASADLFGTGDRPQHF.

This clonotype was detected ten times or more. The CDR3 protein is CASRRQGNEQFF. The CDR3 nucleotides are TGTGCCAGCAGGCGACAGGGTAATGAGCAGTTCTTC. The rearrangement joins TRBV7-2 to TRBJ2-1; TRBD1 matches at 7 bases. The CDR3 runs to 12 residues. The V segment lost 6 bases and the J segment 7 bases; nucleotides outside the gene matches: 3. Germline loops: CDR1 SGHTA, CDR2 FQGNSA.

This clonotype was counted many times. This chain connects TRBV19 to TRBJ2-5; D is ambiguous. Germline CDR1 LNHDA, CDR2 SQIVND (reference sequence). This CDR3 comprises 13 residues. Deletions cut 3 bases from V and 1 base from J, with 6 bases between. The DNA of the CDR3 is TGTGCCAGTAGTATTCGCTTCCAAGAGACCCAGTACTTC. Residues: CASSIRFQETQYF. Combining the CDR3 with reference TRBV19 and TRBJ2-5 gives the whole variable domain DGGITQSPKYLFRKEGQNVTLSCEQNLNHDAMYWYRQDPGQGLRLIYYSQIVNDFQKGDIAEGYSVSREKKESFPLTVTSAQKNPTAFYLCASSIRFQETQYFGPGTRLLVL.

The V and J genes are TRBV6-2 or TRBV6-3 and TRBJ2-7, with no clear D. Germline CDR1 reads MNHEY; CDR2 reads SVGEGT. This CDR3 is 14 amino acids long. V shed 2 bases and J shed 1 base, with 9 bases lying between them. In DNA, the CDR3 is TGTGCCAGCAGTTACACGGGCAGATCCTACGAGCAGTACTTC. Amino acid sequence: CASSYTGRSYEQYF.

As regards this clonotype: A much larger clone lies a single base off, so this may be a read error. The chain employs TRBV7-8 and TRBJ1-1, with unresolved D. V shed 4 bases and J shed 7 bases, with 10 bases lying between them. CDR3 length: 12 amino acids. Germline CDR1 and CDR2: SGHVS and FQNEAQ. The CDR3 nucleotides read TGTGCCAGCAGCTGTCGGGGTAATGAAGCTTTCTTT. Residues: CASSCRGNEAFF.

Only one count was recorded for this clonotype. No conserved phenylalanine or tryptophan ends this CDR3, so it is likely a read error. It is unclear where the CDR3 begins or ends on the DNA, so no DNA is shown, and the CDR3 is as TCRdb lists it. V gene TRBV7-2 combines with J gene TRBJ2-1. The CDR3 is made up of 17 amino acids, end residues included. Looked up from germline, CDR1 is SGHTA and CDR2 is FQGNSA. CDR3 loop: CASSFTVIGGEQNEQVV.

This clonotype came up many times. This rearrangement joins TRBV7-2 to TRBJ1-1, with a possible D match to TRBD1 (5 bases). The CDR3 has 14 residues. Trimming cost V 0 bases and J 6 bases, with 11 bases left between them. Germline CDR1 SGHTA, CDR2 FQGNSA. The CDR3 region has the DNA TGTGCCAGCAGCTTAGCTGGGGGGGAGGCTGAAGCTTTCTTT. It translates to CASSLAGGEAEAFF.

This clonotype turned up a few times. This chain joins TRBV2 and TRBJ1-5, with D hard to call. The CDR3 contains 14 residues. With 8 bases removed from V and 4 bases from J, the gap between germline ends came to 15 bases. Germline CDR1 is SNHLY and CDR2 is FYNNEI. CDR3 nucleotide sequence: TGTGCCAGCGAAGGAAGGTCGCCGAATCAGCCCCAGCATTTT. It encodes CASEGRSPNQPQHF.

This clonotype was seen repeatedly, ten times or more. V is TRBV7-2 and J is TRBJ1-1; D unclear. Trimming stripped 2 bases from V and 4 bases from J, with 5 bases between. This CDR3 is built from 12 residues. Germline lookup yields CDR1 SGHTA and CDR2 FQGNSA. CDR3 amino acids: CASSLSATEAFF. The CDR3 bases are TGTGCCAGCAGCTTATCAGCCACTGAAGCTTTCTTT.

This clonotype was seen at least ten times. The rearrangement joins TRBV4-2 to TRBJ2-5; 8 bases map to TRBD1. J gave up 2 bases and V 4 bases, and 9 bases lay outside the gene matches. CDR1 LGHNA and CDR2 YNFKEQ come from the germline V gene. This CDR3 is 16 amino acids long. CDR3 sequence: CASSRGAQGGQETQYF. Here the CDR3 DNA reads TGTGCCAGCAGCCGGGGGGCACAGGGGGGACAAGAGACCCAGTACTTC.

This clonotype was detected ten times or more. The rearrangement uses TRBV5-1 and TRBJ2-7; 8 bases align to TRBD1. The CDR3 sequence is 15 residues long. Germline V CDR1 and CDR2: SGHRS, YFSETQ. The V segment lost 2 bases and the J segment 5 bases; nucleotides outside the gene matches: 9. Here the CDR3 reads CASSFRTGSGNEQYF. The CDR3 DNA reads TGCGCCAGCAGCTTCCGGACAGGGAGTGGGAACGAGCAGTACTTC. Together with reference TRBV5-1 and TRBJ2-7, the CDR3 gives the full variable domain: KAGVTQTPRYLIKTRGQQVTLSCSPISGHRSVSWYQQTPGQGLQFLFEYFSETQRNKGNFPGRFSGRQFSNSRSEMNVSTLELGDSALYLCASSFRTGSGNEQYFGPGTRLTVT.

This clonotype occurred many times. The gene calls are TRBV5-1 and TRBJ1-1; D is possibly TRBD1 (5 bases). The CDR3 loop spans 17 amino acids. V dropped 1 base and J dropped 1 base, with 17 bases sitting between them. Per germline, CDR1 SGHRS and CDR2 YFSETQ. This CDR3 reads CASSLRGTPVSNTEAFF. The CDR3 nucleotides read TGCGCCAGCAGCTTGCGTGGGACTCCTGTTTCGAACACTGAAGCTTTCTTT.

About this clonotype itself: One end of the junction does not line up with germline, which may come from a read error. This chain links TRBV12-3 or TRBV12-4 with TRBJ1-1; D possibly corresponds to TRBD1 (5 bases). The CDR3 extends over 12 amino acids. The CDR3 protein is CASSLVGTEAIF. CDR3 nucleotide sequence: TGTGCCAGCAGTCTGGTTGGGACTGAAGCTATCTTT.

The rearrangement uses TRBV11-3 and TRBJ2-7, with D perhaps being TRBD1 or TRBD2 (5 bases each). Germline CDR1 reads SGHNT; CDR2 reads YENEEA. Trimming shortened V by 3 bases and J by 7 bases, and 13 bases separated the two germline ends. The CDR3 consists of 13 residues. This chain's CDR3 is CASSLGVWGEQYF. Written as DNA, the CDR3 is TGTGCCAGCAGCTTGGGGGTTTGGGGGGAGCAGTACTTC.

In this sample, this clonotype turned up a few times. The chain has TRBV10-1 and TRBJ1-1, with 7 bases that match TRBD1. CDR3 length: 13 amino acids. V shed 2 bases and J 9 bases; nucleotides not matched to a gene: 6. Germline V gene lookup returns CDR1 WNHNN and CDR2 SYGVQD (reference sequence). CDR3: CASSEGTATKAFF. CDR3 DNA: TGCGCCAGCAGTGAGGGGACAGCTACTAAAGCTTTCTTT.

This clonotype appeared many times. The chain has TRBV6-5 and TRBJ1-6; possibly TRBD1 for D (5 bases). The CDR3 consists of 15 residues. The germline V and J ends were trimmed by 2 bases and 9 bases, with 14 bases remaining between them. The germline V gene encodes CDR1 MNHEY and CDR2 SVGAGI. The CDR3 loop reads CASSYDSASGSPLHF. The DNA for the CDR3 is TGTGCCAGCAGTTACGACAGCGCGTCGGGTTCACCCCTCCACTTT.

This clonotype was observed at least ten times. This sequence joins TRBV7-2 and TRBJ1-5, with TRBD1 as a possible D gene (6 bases). V lost 5 bases and J 4 bases, leaving 15 bases between the germline ends. The germline V gene encodes CDR1 SGHTA and CDR2 FQGNSA. The CDR3 extends over 15 amino acids. The CDR3, as DNA: TGTGCCAGCAGCCCGGGACATATTTGGAATCAGCCCCAGCATTTT. Translating it yields CASSPGHIWNQPQHF.

There are many counts of this clonotype. CDR3 residues: CASTLAGDGHSGNTIYF. The CDR3 DNA reads TGTGCCAGCACCTTAGCGGGGGACGGCCACTCTGGAAACACCATATATTTT. V gene TRBV12-3 or TRBV12-4 combines with J gene TRBJ1-3; TRBD1 might be the D (5 bases). There are 17 residues in the CDR3. Trimming removed 7 bases from V and 0 bases from J, with 19 bases in between.

This clonotype has a handful of counts. V usage is TRBV29-1 and J usage is TRBJ2-3; 9 nucleotides align to TRBD1. This CDR3 is 17 amino acids long. Germline V gives CDR1 SQVTM, CDR2 ANQGSEA. J lost 3 bases, V lost 6 bases, and 16 bases had no gene match. The CDR3 is CSVSTGTGLGMTDTQYF. The CDR3 region has the DNA TGCAGCGTCTCAACCGGGACAGGGTTAGGGATGACAGATACGCAGTATTTT.